The 21 T cell receptor beta chains presented below share a single source sample, sequenced in a study of cytomegalovirus exposure and HLA in healthy donors. PCR involved 60 Vbeta and 13 Jbeta primers. Sequencing was performed with immunoSEQ multiplex PCR; in TCRdb, only in-frame clones are kept and a portion is missing. The sample includes about 130,000 clones, approximately 80% of them seen just once. The sequenced sample was PBMCs. The receptors shown here come from a middle-aged woman in good health and CMV-seronegative.

This rearrangement joins TRBV19 to TRBJ2-7; 7 nucleotides align to TRBD2. From germline, CDR1 is LNHDA and CDR2 SQIVND (reference sequence). The V and J ends lost 5 bases and 6 bases, in that order; junction bases with no gene match: 4. The CDR3 extends over 12 amino acids. CDR3 sequence reads: CASSGLVGEQYF. The CDR3 DNA reads as TGTGCCAGTAGTGGACTAGTAGGCGAGCAGTACTTC.

This clone was counted a few times. V gene TRBV10-3 combines with J gene TRBJ1-1; no firm D call. V lost 3 bases to trimming and J lost 4 bases, with 12 bases between them. Germline V gene lookup returns CDR1 ENHRY and CDR2 SYGVKD. The CDR3 runs to 14 residues. In DNA form, the CDR3 reads TGTGCCATCAGTGAAACTACTGGGTCCACTGAAGCTTTCTTT. Amino acid sequence: CAISETTGSTEAFF.

This clone was seen a handful of times. V gene TRBV5-6 combines with J gene TRBJ1-3; D not resolved. Germline CDR1 reads SGHDT; CDR2 reads YYEEEE. Trimming took off 1 base at V and 4 bases at J, with 3 bases between the two ends. This CDR3 region has 12 residues. CDR3 DNA sequence: TGTGCCAGCAGCTTGCTGGGAAACACCATATATTTT. As protein: CASSLLGNTIYF. Combining the CDR3 with reference TRBV5-6 and TRBJ1-3 gives the whole variable domain DAGVTQSPTHLIKTRGQQVTLRCSPKSGHDTVSWYQQALGQGPQFIFQYYEEEERQRGNFPDRFSGHQFPNYSSELNVNALLLGDSALYLCASSLLGNTIYFGEGSWLTVV.

The rearrangement uses TRBV15 and TRBJ1-2; 11 bases align to TRBD1. Germline V CDR1 and CDR2: LNHNV, YYDKDF (reference sequence). J gave up 8 bases and V 2 bases, and 7 bases lay outside the gene matches. The CDR3 is made up of 15 amino acids. The CDR3 DNA is TGTGCCACCAGCAGATCCGGACAGGGGGCAGGGGGCTACACCTTC. This translates into CATSRSGQGAGGYTF.

The chain employs TRBV7-6 and TRBJ2-5; 11 bases fit TRBD2. TRBJ2-7 explains the end of the DNA better; the J call may be wrong. There are 20 residues in the CDR3. CDR1 is SGHVS, CDR2 FNYEAQ, per germline. The CDR3 loop is CASSQRSPVTSGNRGYEQYF. DNA for the CDR3: TGTGCCAGCAGCCAGAGAAGCCCCGTGACTAGCGGGAACCGAGGCTACGAGCAGTACTTC.

The rearrangement uses TRBV25-1 and TRBJ2-5; the D is unclear. CDR1 MGHDK and CDR2 SYGVNS come from the germline V gene. The V and J ends lost 6 bases and 7 bases respectively, with 15 bases between them. The CDR3 runs to 13 residues. CDR3 residues: CASSPLNPGTQYF. CDR3 nucleotides: TGTGCCAGCAGCCCCCTTAACCCAGGGACCCAGTACTTC.

The chain combines TRBV7-3 with TRBJ1-1; D uncertain. Deletions cut 5 bases from V and 4 bases from J, with 11 bases between. Germline CDR1 is SGHTA and CDR2 is FQGTGA. This CDR3 contains 13 residues. CDR3 coding DNA: TGTGCCAGCAGCCCGCGCACGGGCACTGAAGCTTTCTTT. Residues: CASSPRTGTEAFF. The full variable domain, completed using reference TRBV7-3 and TRBJ1-1, is GAGVSQTPSNKVTEKGKYVELRCDPISGHTALYWYRQSLGQGPEFLIYFQGTGAADDSGLPNDRFFAVRPEGSVSTLKIQRTERGDSAVYLCASSPRTGTEAFFGQGTRLTVV.

The CDR3 is CASSVQREVHEQFF. The CDR3 coding sequence is TGTGCCAGCAGCGTCCAGCGGGAGGTGCATGAGCAGTTCTTC. The gene calls are TRBV11-2 and TRBJ2-1, with 9 bases fitting TRBD2. The J segment lost 8 bases and the V segment lost 5 bases, leaving 7 bases of the junction unmatched. CDR3 length equals 14 residues. Germline values: CDR1 SGHAT, CDR2 FQNNGV.

The V gene is TRBV10-3, the J gene TRBJ1-5; 7 bases are shared with TRBD1. J was trimmed by 1 base and V by 8 bases; bases with no gene match: 8. There are 15 residues in the CDR3. Germline loops: CDR1 ENHRY, CDR2 SYGVKD. CDR3 sequence reads: CAICQGDESNQPQHF. The DNA for the CDR3 is TGTGCCATCTGCCAGGGGGATGAAAGCAATCAGCCCCAGCATTTT.

This clone was counted once. The rearrangement joins TRBV5-4 to TRBJ1-1, with 8 positions matching TRBD1. The CDR3 runs to 14 residues. Unmatched junction bases numbered 3, after V lost 3 bases and J lost 2 bases. Germline V gene data show CDR1 as SGHNT and CDR2 as YYREEE (reference sequence). The CDR3 region is CASSWGQENTEAFF. DNA for the CDR3: TGTGCCAGCAGCTGGGGACAGGAAAACACTGAAGCTTTCTTT.

V gene TRBV4-3 combines with J gene TRBJ1-6; the match to TRBD1 covers 12 bases. CDR3 length: 17 residues. Germline lookup yields CDR1 LGHNA and CDR2 YSLEER. Trimming took 2 bases from V and 7 from J; bases not matched to a gene: 6. CDR3 sequence: CASSQRWDRGLNSPLHF. The CDR3 coding sequence is TGCGCCAGCAGCCAAAGATGGGACAGGGGGCTCAATTCACCCCTCCACTTT.

This clone has just one count. The rearrangement joins TRBV27 to TRBJ1-6; tentative D call: TRBD1 (5 bases). The germline gives CDR1 MNHEY, CDR2 SMNVEV (reference sequence). Between the trimmed V and J ends, which lost 3 bases and 6 bases, there was a span of 12 bases. The CDR3 is 15 amino acids. This CDR3 reads CASSLEGLSNSPLHF. Here the CDR3 DNA reads TGTGCCAGCAGTTTGGAGGGGCTAAGTAATTCACCCCTCCACTTT.

The count of this clone is one. The rearrangement links TRBV9 to TRBJ1-1, with TRBD1 as a possible D gene (5 bases). The CDR3 covers 17 residues. Germline V gene sequence: CDR1 SGDLS, CDR2 YYNGEE. Trimming removed 0 bases at V and 2 bases at J, with 17 bases between. DNA for the CDR3: TGTGCCAGCAGCGTAGACCCCCCGGGGGGGAGTAACACTGAAGCTTTCTTT. This codes for CASSVDPPGGSNTEAFF. Full variable domain (missing parts from reference TRBV9 and TRBJ1-1): DSGVTQTPKHLITATGQRVTLRCSPRSGDLSVYWYQQSLDQGLQFLIQYYNGEERAKGNILERFSAQQFPDLHSELNLSSLELGDSALYFCASSVDPPGGSNTEAFFGQGTRLTVV.

Concerning this clone: At one end, the junction sequence differs from germline, possibly due to a read error. Other DNA variants within this sample encode the same CDR3. This chain joins TRBV27 and TRBJ1-3; 7 nucleotides line up with TRBD1. This CDR3 region has 15 residues. Germline CDR1 is MNHEY and CDR2 is SMNVEV (reference sequence). The DNA for the CDR3 is TGTGCCAGCAGTGTATACAGGGGAGCTGGAAACACCATATATTTC. Protein product: CASSVYRGAGNTIYF.

Remarks on this clone: The same CDR3 can be traced to other DNA sequences in this sample. V gene TRBV6-5 combines with J gene TRBJ1-5; 7 bases fit TRBD1. Trimming at V came to 11 bases and at J to 5 bases, leaving 15 bases not matched to a gene. The germline CDR1 and CDR2 sequences are MNHEY and SVGAGI. The CDR3 runs to 15 residues. The chain's CDR3 is CAASRGTGQHQPQHF. As DNA, the CDR3 is TGTGCCGCCTCAAGGGGAACGGGACAGCATCAGCCCCAGCATTTT.

The chain couples TRBV5-1 to TRBJ2-7, with TRBD2 matching over 10 bases. V shed 4 bases and J 2 bases; nucleotides not matched to a gene: 3. The CDR3 loop spans 14 amino acids. In germline, CDR1 is SGHRS, CDR2 YFSETQ. The CDR3 nucleotides are TGCGCCAGCAGCCCCGGACTAGCGGCCTACGAGCAGTACTTC. Translation gives CASSPGLAAYEQYF.

In this sample, this clone turned up once. The chain recombines TRBV6-1 with TRBJ1-5; 9 nucleotides match TRBD1. V trimming: 3 bases; J trimming: 11 bases; junction bases outside the gene matches: 11. The CDR3 has 15 residues. CDR1 MNHNS and CDR2 SASEGT come from the germline V gene. CDR3 DNA sequence: TGTGCCAGCAGTGATCCGGGACAGGGTTCTCGGGCCCAGCATTTT. It encodes CASSDPGQGSRAQHF.

This sequence joins TRBV11-3 and TRBJ2-1; TRBD2 matches 7 bases. This CDR3 has 16 amino acids. CDR1 is SGHNT, CDR2 YENEEA, per germline. Trimming at V came to 5 bases and at J to 6 bases, leaving 13 bases not matched to a gene. The CDR3 region has the DNA TGTGCCAGCAGCCGATCGGTTGGGGGGGTGGGCAATGAGCAGTTCTTC. This translates into CASSRSVGGVGNEQFF.

This sequence joins TRBV27 and TRBJ1-5; 8 bases fit TRBD1. In germline, CDR1 is MNHEY, CDR2 SMNVEV (reference sequence). J gave up 0 bases and V 8 bases, and 6 bases lay outside the gene matches. CDR3 length equals 15 residues. This CDR3 is CASGPGTGSNQPQHF. The CDR3 DNA follows: TGTGCCAGCGGACCCGGGACAGGTAGCAATCAGCCCCAGCATTTT.

This rearrangement joins TRBV19 to TRBJ1-5; 9 nucleotides agree with TRBD1. Germline values: CDR1 LNHDA, CDR2 SQIVND (reference sequence). This CDR3 has 14 amino acids. Losses at the gene ends were 8 bases for V and 2 bases for J; bases not matched to a gene: 4. The CDR3 DNA reads TGTGCCAGTTCGGACAGGGGTGGCAATCAGCCCCAGCATTTT. Translation: CASSDRGGNQPQHF.

The J gene is TRBJ1-3, the V gene TRBV5-4; the D gene is possibly TRBD1 (5 bases). CDR3 length equals 17 residues. Per germline, CDR1 SGHNT and CDR2 YYREEE (reference sequence). The V and J ends lost 2 bases and 0 bases respectively, with 15 bases between them. CDR3 DNA: TGTGCCAGCAGCTTTGGGGGAGGAGGAACCTCTGGAAACACCATATATTTT. This sequence encodes CASSFGGGGTSGNTIYF.